Detailed here is one T cell receptor (beta chain). The data belong to a study of T cells in Graves' hyperthyroidism and ophthalmopathy. TCR beta CDR3 regions were amplified from RNA. HTBI primers drove first-round RT-PCR of the TCR CDR3. TCRdb reprocessed the multiplex PCR reads via MiXCR and lists one record per CDR3 protein. The sample records 500,000 to 600,000 distinct CDR3 sequences, 15% to 20% being singletons. The sequencing sample was made of blood. This sequence originates from a man aged 35-49 years with Graves' ophthalmopathy.

The CDR3 protein is CATSDAATSGSVDEQFF. The CDR3 DNA is TGTGCCACCAGTGATGCGGCTACTAGCGGGAGTGTCGATGAGCAGTTCTTC. The V gene is TRBV24-1, the J gene TRBJ2-1; 11 bases line up with TRBD2. Germline CDR1 is KGHDR and CDR2 is SFDVKD. The CDR3 runs to 17 residues. With V trimmed by 3 bases and J by 8 bases, 11 bases remained unmatched.